This record concerns one TCR beta chain sequence. Its antigen remains unidentified. The data derive from a study of blood T cells in healthy people across ages. Whole-study results and caveats: Age showed a roughly linear inverse relationship with TCR beta diversity per million T cells.

The CDR3 sequence is 13 residues long. Per germline, CDR1 DFQATT and CDR2 SNEGSKA (reference sequence). Unmatched junction bases numbered 6, after V lost 6 bases and J lost 5 bases. The authors ran a second PCR of 7 to 11 cycles using a sample-barcoded 5' primer and a J-beta primer mix. TCRdb passed the 5' RACE reads through MiXCR, listing each CDR3 protein once. The top ten clones hold around a fifth of a sample with 730,000 or so distinct CDR3 sequences, roughly 41% of them seen once. The sequenced material came from blood. The chain links TRBV20-1 to TRBJ2-5; 10 nucleotides line up with TRBD1. The receptor's source is a woman in her sixties or seventies in good health. CDR3 DNA sequence: TGCAGTGCCGAGACAGGGGGCGCCGAGACCCAGTACTTC. As protein: CSAETGGAETQYF.